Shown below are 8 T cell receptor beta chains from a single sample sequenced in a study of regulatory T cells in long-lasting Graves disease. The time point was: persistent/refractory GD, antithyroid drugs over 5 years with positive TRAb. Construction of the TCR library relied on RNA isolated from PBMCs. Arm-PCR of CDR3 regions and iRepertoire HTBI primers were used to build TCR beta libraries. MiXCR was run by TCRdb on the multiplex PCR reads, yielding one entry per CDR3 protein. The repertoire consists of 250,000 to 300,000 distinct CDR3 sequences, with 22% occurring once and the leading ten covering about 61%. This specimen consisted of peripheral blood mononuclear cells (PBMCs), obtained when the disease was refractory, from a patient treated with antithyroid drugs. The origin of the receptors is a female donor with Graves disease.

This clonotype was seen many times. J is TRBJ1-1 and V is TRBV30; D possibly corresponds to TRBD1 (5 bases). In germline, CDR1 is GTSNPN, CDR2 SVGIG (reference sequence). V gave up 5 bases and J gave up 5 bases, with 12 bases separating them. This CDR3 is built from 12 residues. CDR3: CAWGGSGTEAFF. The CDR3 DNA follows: TGTGCCTGGGGGGGGTCGGGAACTGAAGCTTTCTTT.

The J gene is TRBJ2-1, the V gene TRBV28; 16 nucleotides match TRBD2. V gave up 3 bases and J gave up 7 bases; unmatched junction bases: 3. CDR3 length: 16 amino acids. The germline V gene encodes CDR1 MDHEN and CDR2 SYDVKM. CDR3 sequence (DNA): TGTGCCAGCAGTTTGGGACTAGCGGGAGGGCCAAATGAGCAGTTCTTC. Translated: CASSLGLAGGPNEQFF.

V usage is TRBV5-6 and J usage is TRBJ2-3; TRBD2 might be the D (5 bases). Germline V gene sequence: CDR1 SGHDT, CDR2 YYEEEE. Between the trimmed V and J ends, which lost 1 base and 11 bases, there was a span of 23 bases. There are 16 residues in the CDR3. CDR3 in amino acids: CASSLWLADLRVRQYF. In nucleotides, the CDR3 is TGTGCCAGCAGCTTGTGGCTAGCCGACCTTAGGGTAAGGCAGTATTTT.

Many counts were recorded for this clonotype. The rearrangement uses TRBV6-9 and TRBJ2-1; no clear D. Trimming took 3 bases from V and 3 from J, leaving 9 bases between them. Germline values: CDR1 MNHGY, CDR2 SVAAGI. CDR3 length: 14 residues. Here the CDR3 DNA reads TGTGCCAGCAGTTACTCTACGGGCTACAATGAGCAGTTCTTC. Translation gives CASSYSTGYNEQFF.

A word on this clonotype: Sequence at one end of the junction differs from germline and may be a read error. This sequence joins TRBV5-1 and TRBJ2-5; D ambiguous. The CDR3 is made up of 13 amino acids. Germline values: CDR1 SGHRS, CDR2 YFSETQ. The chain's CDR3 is CASSLMAQGTQYF. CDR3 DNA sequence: TGCGCCAGCAGCTTAATGGCTCAAGGGACCCAGTACTTC.

The CDR3 coding sequence is TGTGCCATCAGTATGCTAGCGGGAGCCTACGAGCAGTACTTC. Translation gives CAISMLAGAYEQYF. The chain uses TRBV10-3 and TRBJ2-7, with 10 positions matching TRBD2. V shed 5 bases, J shed 2 bases, and the junction held 3 bases outside the gene matches. CDR3 length equals 14 residues. CDR1 and CDR2 (germline): ENHRY, SYGVKD.

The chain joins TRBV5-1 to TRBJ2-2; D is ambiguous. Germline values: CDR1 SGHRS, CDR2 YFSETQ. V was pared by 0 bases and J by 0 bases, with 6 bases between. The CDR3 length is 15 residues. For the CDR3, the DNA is TGCGCCAGCAGCTTGGCCAGGACGAACACCGGGGAGCTGTTTTTT. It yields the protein CASSLARTNTGELFF.

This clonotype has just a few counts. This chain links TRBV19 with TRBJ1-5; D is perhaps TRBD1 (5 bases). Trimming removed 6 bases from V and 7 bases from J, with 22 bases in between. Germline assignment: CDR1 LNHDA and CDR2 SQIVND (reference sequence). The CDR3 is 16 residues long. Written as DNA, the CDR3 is TGTGCCAGTAGAGGGGCCAATCAGGGAATGGGACAGCCCCAGCATTTT. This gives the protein CASRGANQGMGQPQHF.